These 16 T cell receptor beta chains were sequenced from one sample in a study of cytomegalovirus exposure and HLA in healthy donors. Here immunoSEQ multiplex PCR was the method, and the copy in TCRdb shows in-frame clones only, minus some. Found here are some 200,000 clones, around 83% of them singletons; the top ten hold 10% to 15%. The sequenced sample was PBMCs. The source is a woman aged 25 to 39 in good health and CMV-seropositive.

V and J are TRBV27 and TRBJ2-2, with D possibly TRBD1 on 6 matching bases. The CDR3 covers 14 residues. Germline V CDR1 and CDR2: MNHEY, SMNVEV (reference sequence). V dropped 7 bases and J dropped 4 bases, with 13 bases sitting between them. DNA of the CDR3: TGTGCCAGCAAACGGGACAAATCCACCGGGGAGCTGTTTTTT. This gives the protein CASKRDKSTGELFF.

The chain employs TRBV9 and TRBJ2-3; possible D gene TRBD2, 6 bases. Germline V gene sequence: CDR1 SGDLS, CDR2 YYNGEE. Trimming stripped 0 bases from V and 2 bases from J, with 10 bases between. The CDR3 has 15 amino acids. This CDR3 is CASSVGDFYTDTQYF. The CDR3 DNA reads as TGTGCCAGCAGCGTAGGGGACTTTTACACAGATACGCAGTATTTT.

This chain joins TRBV5-1 and TRBJ2-3; D remains ambiguous. The CDR3 is 15 amino acids. Germline CDR1 and CDR2: SGHRS and YFSETQ. V was pared by 4 bases and J by 0 bases, with 12 bases between. The CDR3 region is CASSALPQSTDTQYF. CDR3 sequence (DNA): TGCGCCAGCAGCGCCCTACCCCAAAGCACAGATACGCAGTATTTT.

V usage is TRBV4-1 and J usage is TRBJ1-1, with D perhaps matching TRBD1 (5 bases). The CDR3 covers 16 residues. Trimming shortened V by 0 bases and J by 0 bases, and 11 bases separated the two germline ends. The germline gives CDR1 MGHRA, CDR2 YSYEKL. The CDR3 is CASSQEFRTMNTEAFF. The CDR3 DNA reads as TGCGCCAGCAGCCAAGAATTTCGGACAATGAACACTGAAGCTTTCTTT.

This sequence joins TRBV5-4 and TRBJ2-6, with TRBD2 matching 7 bases. V lost 10 bases, J lost 1 base, and 5 bases stayed unmatched. The CDR3 length is 14 residues. Looked up from germline, CDR1 is SGHNT and CDR2 is YYREEE (reference sequence). The CDR3 reads CAGGGASGANVLTF. CDR3 sequence (DNA): TGTGCCGGGGGAGGGGCTTCTGGGGCCAACGTCCTGACTTTC.

This clone was recorded a few times. The V gene is TRBV27, the J gene TRBJ2-1; 8 bases are a match to TRBD1. Germline V lookup: CDR1 MNHEY, CDR2 SMNVEV (reference sequence). The CDR3 extends over 15 amino acids. J gave up 9 bases and V 6 bases, and 13 bases lay outside the gene matches. The CDR3 here is CASRTRTGQEGEQFF. In nucleotides, the CDR3 is TGTGCCAGCAGAACCCGGACAGGGCAAGAGGGTGAGCAGTTCTTC.

The rearrangement links TRBV27 to TRBJ2-1; TRBD2 agrees at 8 bases. CDR1 and CDR2 (germline): MNHEY, SMNVEV (reference sequence). V lost 8 bases and J lost 4; bases outside the gene matches: 10. The CDR3 covers 15 residues. This CDR3 is CASSGGGSRYNEQFF. The CDR3 DNA is TGTGCCAGCTCGGGAGGGGGTTCTAGGTACAATGAGCAGTTCTTC.

J is TRBJ2-5 and V is TRBV6-5, with D possibly matching TRBD1 (5 bases). Germline loops: CDR1 MNHEY, CDR2 SVGAGI. The germline V and J ends were trimmed by 5 bases and 5 bases, with 12 bases remaining between them. This CDR3 has 13 residues. This CDR3 is CASSNTGLETQYF. DNA for the CDR3: TGTGCCAGCAGTAATACAGGTCTGGAGACCCAGTACTTC.

The chain joins TRBV28 to TRBJ2-2; D uncertain. V was shortened by 2 bases and J by 1 base, with 11 bases between the two germline ends. The CDR3 is 16 residues long. From germline, CDR1 is MDHEN and CDR2 SYDVKM. The CDR3 is CASSLPLSMNTGELFF. Written as DNA, the CDR3 is TGTGCCAGCAGTTTACCACTGTCAATGAACACCGGGGAGCTGTTTTTT.

CDR3 bases: TGTGCCAGCAGCCAAACGACAGGCGGAAGTGGCTACACCTTC. This encodes CASSQTTGGSGYTF. This sequence joins TRBV9 and TRBJ1-2; TRBD1 might be the D (6 bases). Trimming left V 4 bases short and J 7 bases short, with 17 bases between. CDR3 size: 14 residues. CDR1 is SGDLS, CDR2 YYNGEE, per germline.

This clone showed up just once. The chain is built from TRBV5-1 and TRBJ2-7; the D gene is possibly TRBD2 (5 bases). This CDR3 has 13 residues. V shed 1 base and J shed 3 bases, with 8 bases lying between them. Germline V lookup: CDR1 SGHRS, CDR2 YFSETQ. This CDR3 is CASSLLADYEQYF. For the CDR3, the DNA is TGCGCCAGCAGCTTGCTAGCAGACTACGAGCAGTACTTC. Based on the CDR3 plus reference TRBV5-1 and TRBJ2-7, the full variable domain is KAGVTQTPRYLIKTRGQQVTLSCSPISGHRSVSWYQQTPGQGLQFLFEYFSETQRNKGNFPGRFSGRQFSNSRSEMNVSTLELGDSALYLCASSLLADYEQYFGPGTRLTVT.

The chain is built from TRBV28 and TRBJ2-7, with D tentatively TRBD2 (6 bases). V lost 7 bases, J lost 0 bases, and 10 bases lay in between. The CDR3 totals 13 residues. Germline lookup yields CDR1 MDHEN and CDR2 SYDVKM. The chain's CDR3 is CASIDGSSYEQYF. The CDR3 region has the DNA TGTGCCAGCATCGACGGGAGCTCCTACGAGCAGTACTTC.

V usage is TRBV28 and J usage is TRBJ2-3; 10 bases fit TRBD2. Germline V gene data show CDR1 as MDHEN and CDR2 as SYDVKM. There are 14 residues in the CDR3. V shed 7 bases, J shed 4 bases, and the junction held 5 bases outside the gene matches. The CDR3 protein is CASTRAGGADTQYF. CDR3 in DNA: TGTGCCAGCACCCGAGCGGGAGGGGCAGATACGCAGTATTTT.

The CDR3 DNA sequence: TGTGCCAGCAGCTTCTCGTCGACTGAAGCTTTCTTT. It codes for CASSFSSTEAFF. The chain is built from TRBV11-3 and TRBJ1-1; no firm D call. Per germline, CDR1 SGHNT and CDR2 YENEEA. Between the trimmed V and J ends, which lost 3 bases and 5 bases, there was a span of 7 bases. CDR3 size: 12 residues. The full variable domain, with the rest looked up from reference TRBV11-3 and TRBJ1-1, is EAGVVQSPRYKIIEKKQPVAFWCNPISGHNTLYWYLQNLGQGPELLIRYENEEAVDDSQLPKDRFSAERLKGVDSTLKIQPAELGDSAVYLCASSFSSTEAFFGQGTRLTVV.

This clone was seen just once. The chain has TRBV28 and TRBJ1-2; maybe TRBD1 (5 bases). The germline V gene encodes CDR1 MDHEN and CDR2 SYDVKM. The ends were cut back, 8 bases at V and 4 bases at J, with 20 bases in the middle. This CDR3 has 15 amino acids. The CDR3 bases are TGTGCCAGCTCAAAAGGGGAAGCGAACCTCTATGGCTACACCTTC. Encoded protein: CASSKGEANLYGYTF.

This chain connects TRBV4-1 to TRBJ1-2, with a possible D match to TRBD1 (6 bases). The CDR3 loop spans 15 amino acids. CDR1 MGHRA and CDR2 YSYEKL come from the germline V gene. Trimming pared 0 bases from V and 4 bases from J, leaving 12 bases between. CDR3 in DNA: TGCGCCAGCAGCCAAGAGGGTGGGGGCGGCTATGGCTACACCTTC. It is translated as CASSQEGGGGYGYTF.